The clone carrying this T cell receptor (beta chain) appeared many times. These data come from a study of T-cell reconstitution after alpha-beta-depleted transplantation in children. Researchers prepared the TCRbeta library using unique molecular identifiers, the study reports. Using its own MiXCR run on the PCR reads, TCRdb lists one record per CDR3 protein. Of approximately 170,000 distinct CDR3 sequences detected, 8.5% to 14% appear once; the ten largest clones hold roughly 13%. Germline V CDR1 and CDR2: DFQATT, SNEGSKA (reference sequence). This CDR3 spans 10 amino acids. This chain links TRBV20-1 with TRBJ2-7; D not resolved. The specimen comprised PBMCs, sampled before TCRalphabeta/CD19-depleted stem cell transplant. The TCR sequence derives from a boy younger than 10 with acute myeloid leukemia, due to receive a stem cell transplant. CDR3 sequence reads: CSGWVDEQYF. CDR3 DNA sequence: TGCAGCGGCTGGGTGGACGAGCAGTACTTC.